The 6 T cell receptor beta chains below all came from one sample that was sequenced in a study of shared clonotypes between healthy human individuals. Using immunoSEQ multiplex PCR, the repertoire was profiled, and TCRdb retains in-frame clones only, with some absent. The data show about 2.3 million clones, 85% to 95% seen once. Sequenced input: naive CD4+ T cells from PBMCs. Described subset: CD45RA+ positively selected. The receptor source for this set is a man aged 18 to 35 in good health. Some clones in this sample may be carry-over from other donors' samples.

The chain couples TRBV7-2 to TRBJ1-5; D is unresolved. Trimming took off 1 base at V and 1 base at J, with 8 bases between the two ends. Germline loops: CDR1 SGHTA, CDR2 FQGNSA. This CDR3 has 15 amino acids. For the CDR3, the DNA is TGTGCCAGCAGCTTAGTAGGGATCAGCAATCAGCCCCAGCATTTT. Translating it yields CASSLVGISNQPQHF.

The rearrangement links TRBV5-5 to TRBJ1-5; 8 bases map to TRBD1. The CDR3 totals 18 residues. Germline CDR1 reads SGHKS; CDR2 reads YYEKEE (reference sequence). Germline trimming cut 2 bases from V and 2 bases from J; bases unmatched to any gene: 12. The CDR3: CASSFQVQGAKGNQPQHF. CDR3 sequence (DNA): TGTGCCAGCAGCTTTCAAGTGCAGGGGGCGAAGGGCAATCAGCCCCAGCATTTT.

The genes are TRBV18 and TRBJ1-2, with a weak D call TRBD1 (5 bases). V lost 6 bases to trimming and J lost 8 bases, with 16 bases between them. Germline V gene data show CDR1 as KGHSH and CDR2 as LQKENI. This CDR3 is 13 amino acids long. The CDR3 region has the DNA TGTGCCAGCTCTCTGTCGGGGGTTGACGGCTACACCTTC. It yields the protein CASSLSGVDGYTF.

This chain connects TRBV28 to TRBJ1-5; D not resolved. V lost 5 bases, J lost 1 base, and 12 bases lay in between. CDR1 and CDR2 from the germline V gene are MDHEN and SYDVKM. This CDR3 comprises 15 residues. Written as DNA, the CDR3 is TGTGCCAGCAGTGAAAAAAAGGGCAGCAATCAGCCCCAGCATTTT. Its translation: CASSEKKGSNQPQHF.

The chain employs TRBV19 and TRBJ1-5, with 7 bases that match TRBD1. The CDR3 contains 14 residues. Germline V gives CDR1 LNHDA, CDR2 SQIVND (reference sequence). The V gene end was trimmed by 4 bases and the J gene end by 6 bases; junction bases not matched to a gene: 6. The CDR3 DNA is TGTGCCAGTAGTAAAGACAGGGCCGGTCAGCCCCAGCATTTT. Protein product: CASSKDRAGQPQHF.

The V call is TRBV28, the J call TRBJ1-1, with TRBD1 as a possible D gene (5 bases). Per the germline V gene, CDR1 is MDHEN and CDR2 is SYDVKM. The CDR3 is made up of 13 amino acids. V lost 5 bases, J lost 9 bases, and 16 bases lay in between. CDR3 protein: CASSPNDSPQAFF. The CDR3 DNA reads TGTGCCAGCAGTCCAAACGACAGCCCACAAGCTTTCTTT.